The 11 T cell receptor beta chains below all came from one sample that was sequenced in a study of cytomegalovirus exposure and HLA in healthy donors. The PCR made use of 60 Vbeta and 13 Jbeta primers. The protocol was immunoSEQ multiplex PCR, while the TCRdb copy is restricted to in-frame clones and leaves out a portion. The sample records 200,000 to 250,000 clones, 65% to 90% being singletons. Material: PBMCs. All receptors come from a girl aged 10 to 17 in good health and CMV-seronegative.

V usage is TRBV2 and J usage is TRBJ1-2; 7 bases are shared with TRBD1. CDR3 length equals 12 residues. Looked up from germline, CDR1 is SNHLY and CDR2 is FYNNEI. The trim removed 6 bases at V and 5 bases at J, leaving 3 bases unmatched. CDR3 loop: CASRAGGYGYTF. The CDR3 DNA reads TGTGCCAGCAGAGCAGGGGGATATGGCTACACCTTC.

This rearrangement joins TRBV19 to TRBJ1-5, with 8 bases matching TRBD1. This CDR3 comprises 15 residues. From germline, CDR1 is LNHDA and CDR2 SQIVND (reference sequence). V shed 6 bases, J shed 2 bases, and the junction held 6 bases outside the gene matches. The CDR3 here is CASRPQGAGNQPQHF. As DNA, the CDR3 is TGTGCCAGTAGGCCTCAGGGGGCAGGCAATCAGCCCCAGCATTTT.

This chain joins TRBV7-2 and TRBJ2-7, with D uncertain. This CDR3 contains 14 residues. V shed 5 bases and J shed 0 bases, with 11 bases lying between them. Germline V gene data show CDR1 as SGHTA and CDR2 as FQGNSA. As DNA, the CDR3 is TGTGCCAGCAGCGCGAGACTGAGCTCCTACGAGCAGTACTTC. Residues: CASSARLSSYEQYF.

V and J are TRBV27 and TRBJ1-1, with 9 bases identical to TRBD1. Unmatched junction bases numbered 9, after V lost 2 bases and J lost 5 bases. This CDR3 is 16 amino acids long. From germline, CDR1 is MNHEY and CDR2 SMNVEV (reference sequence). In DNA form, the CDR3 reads TGTGCCAGCAGTTTACTTCCGGGACAGGGTGGGACTGAAGCTTTCTTT. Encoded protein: CASSLLPGQGGTEAFF.

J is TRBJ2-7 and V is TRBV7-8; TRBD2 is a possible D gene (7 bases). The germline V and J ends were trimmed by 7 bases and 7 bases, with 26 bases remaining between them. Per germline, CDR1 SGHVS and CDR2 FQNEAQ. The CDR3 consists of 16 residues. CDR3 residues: CASKAWGAGVLGEQYF. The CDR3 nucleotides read TGTGCCAGCAAAGCTTGGGGGGCGGGAGTTCTGGGAGAGCAGTACTTC.

The CDR3, as DNA: TGTGCCAGCAGCCAAGATCAGTCAAACAAAGATACGCAGTATTTT. It is translated as CASSQDQSNKDTQYF. The chain links TRBV4-2 to TRBJ2-3; D gene unclear. CDR3 length: 15 residues. Germline loops: CDR1 LGHNA, CDR2 YNFKEQ. V was cut by 0 bases and J by 5 bases, with 12 bases left in between.

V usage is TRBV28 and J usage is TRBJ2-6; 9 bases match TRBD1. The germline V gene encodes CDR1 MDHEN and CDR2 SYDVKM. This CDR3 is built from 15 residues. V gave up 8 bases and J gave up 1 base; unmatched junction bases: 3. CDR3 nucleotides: TGTGCCAGCTCACAGGGGGCATCTGGGGCCAACGTCCTGACTTTC. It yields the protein CASSQGASGANVLTF.

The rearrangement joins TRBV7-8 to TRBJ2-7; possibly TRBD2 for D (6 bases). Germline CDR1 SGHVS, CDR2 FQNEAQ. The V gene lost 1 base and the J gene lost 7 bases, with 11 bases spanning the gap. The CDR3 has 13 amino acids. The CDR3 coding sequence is TGTGCCAGCAGCTTAGTGGAGGGTGGGGAGCAGTACTTC. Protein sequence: CASSLVEGGEQYF. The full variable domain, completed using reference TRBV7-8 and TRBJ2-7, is GAGVSQSPRYKVAKRGQDVALRCDPISGHVSLFWYQQALGQGPEFLTYFQNEAQLDKSGLPSDRFFAERPEGSVSTLKIQRTQQEDSAVYLCASSLVEGGEQYFGPGTRLTVT.

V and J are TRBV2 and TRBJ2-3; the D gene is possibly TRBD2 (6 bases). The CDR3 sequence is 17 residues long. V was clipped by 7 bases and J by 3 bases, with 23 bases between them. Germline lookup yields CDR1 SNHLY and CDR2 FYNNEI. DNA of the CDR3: TGTGCCAGCACCGTTCAGGGAGGATTTTTAGGAACAGATACGCAGTATTTT. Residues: CASTVQGGFLGTDTQYF.

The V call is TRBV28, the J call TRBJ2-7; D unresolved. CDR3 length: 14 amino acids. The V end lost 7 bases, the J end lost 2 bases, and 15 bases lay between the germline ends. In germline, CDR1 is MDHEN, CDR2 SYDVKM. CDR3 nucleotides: TGTGCCAGCACATCGGTTGCGGAAACCTACGAGCAGTACTTC. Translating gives CASTSVAETYEQYF.

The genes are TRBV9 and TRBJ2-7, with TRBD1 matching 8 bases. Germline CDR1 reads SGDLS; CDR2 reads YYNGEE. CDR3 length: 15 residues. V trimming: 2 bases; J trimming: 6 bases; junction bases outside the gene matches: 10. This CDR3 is CASSVGDRGSSEQYF. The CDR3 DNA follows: TGTGCCAGCAGCGTTGGAGACAGGGGTTCGTCCGAGCAGTACTTC. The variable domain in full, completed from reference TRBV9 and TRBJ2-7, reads DSGVTQTPKHLITATGQRVTLRCSPRSGDLSVYWYQQSLDQGLQFLIQYYNGEERAKGNILERFSAQQFPDLHSELNLSSLELGDSALYFCASSVGDRGSSEQYFGPGTRLTVT.